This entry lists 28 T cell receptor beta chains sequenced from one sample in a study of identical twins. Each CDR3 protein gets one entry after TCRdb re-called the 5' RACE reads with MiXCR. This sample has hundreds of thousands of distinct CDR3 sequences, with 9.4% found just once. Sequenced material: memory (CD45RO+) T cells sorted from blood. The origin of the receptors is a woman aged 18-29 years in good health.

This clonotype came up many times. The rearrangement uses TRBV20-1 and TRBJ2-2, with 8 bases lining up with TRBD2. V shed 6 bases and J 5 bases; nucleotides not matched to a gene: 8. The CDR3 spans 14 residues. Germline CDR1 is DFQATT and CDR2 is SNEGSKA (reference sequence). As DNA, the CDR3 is TGCAGTGCATACCGGGGGGGGAGGACCGGGGAGCTGTTTTTT. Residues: CSAYRGGRTGELFF.

CDR3 coding DNA: TGTGCCAGCAGCCCCGGCCAGGGTTCTAGCACAGATACGCAGTATTTT. Its translation: CASSPGQGSSTDTQYF. V and J are TRBV7-9 and TRBJ2-3, with a possible D match to TRBD1 (5 bases). Germline-derived CDR1 and CDR2 are SEHNR and FQNEAQ (reference sequence). This CDR3 has 16 residues. Trimming left V 5 bases short and J 0 bases short, with 15 bases between. The variable domain in full, with the rest retrieved from reference TRBV7-9 and TRBJ2-3, is DTGVSQNPRHKITKRGQNVTFRCDPISEHNRLYWYRQTLGQGPEFLTYFQNEAQLEKSRLLSDRFSAERPKGSFSTLEIQRTEQGDSAMYLCASSPGQGSSTDTQYFGPGTRLTVL.

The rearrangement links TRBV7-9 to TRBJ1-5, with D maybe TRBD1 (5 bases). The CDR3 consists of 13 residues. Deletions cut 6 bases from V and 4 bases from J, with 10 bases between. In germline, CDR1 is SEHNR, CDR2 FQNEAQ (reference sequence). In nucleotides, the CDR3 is TGTGCCAGCAGGGGAGAGGGGAATCAGCCCCAGCATTTT. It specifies CASRGEGNQPQHF.

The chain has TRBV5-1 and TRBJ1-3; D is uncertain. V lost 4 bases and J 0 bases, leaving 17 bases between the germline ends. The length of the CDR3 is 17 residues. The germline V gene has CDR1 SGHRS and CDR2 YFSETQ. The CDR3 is CASSPTQGPSSGNTIYF. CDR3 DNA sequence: TGCGCCAGCAGCCCGACCCAAGGGCCCTCCTCTGGAAACACCATATATTTT.

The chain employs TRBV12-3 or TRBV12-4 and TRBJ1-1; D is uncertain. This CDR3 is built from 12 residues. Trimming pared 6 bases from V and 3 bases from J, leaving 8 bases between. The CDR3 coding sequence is TGTGCCAGCAGCGAAAGAGACACTGAAGCTTTCTTT. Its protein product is CASSERDTEAFF.

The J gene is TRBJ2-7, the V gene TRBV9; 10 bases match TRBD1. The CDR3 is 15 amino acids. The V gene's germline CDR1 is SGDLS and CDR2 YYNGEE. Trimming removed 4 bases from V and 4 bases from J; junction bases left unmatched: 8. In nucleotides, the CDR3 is TGTGCCAGCAGCCCTCTTCCGGGACAGGGGTACGAGCAGTACTTC. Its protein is CASSPLPGQGYEQYF.

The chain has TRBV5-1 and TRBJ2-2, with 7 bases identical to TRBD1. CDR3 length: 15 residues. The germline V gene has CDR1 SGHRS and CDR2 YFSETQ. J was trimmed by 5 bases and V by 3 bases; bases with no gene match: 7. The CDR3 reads CASSSGTVKTGELFF. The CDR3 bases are TGCGCCAGCAGCTCCGGGACAGTGAAGACCGGGGAGCTGTTTTTT.

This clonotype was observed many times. CDR3 DNA sequence: TGTGCCAGCAGCTTATGGGAGACCCAGTACTTC. Its protein product is CASSLWETQYF. The chain employs TRBV7-2 and TRBJ2-5; D gene uncertain. The CDR3 has 11 residues. V shed 2 bases and J shed 5 bases, with 3 bases lying between them. The germline V gene has CDR1 SGHTA and CDR2 FQGNSA.

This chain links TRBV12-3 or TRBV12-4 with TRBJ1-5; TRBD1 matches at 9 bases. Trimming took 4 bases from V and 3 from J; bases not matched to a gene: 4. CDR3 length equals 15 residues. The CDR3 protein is CASSSGQGNNQPQHF. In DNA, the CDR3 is TGTGCCAGCAGTTCGGGACAGGGAAACAATCAGCCCCAGCATTTT.

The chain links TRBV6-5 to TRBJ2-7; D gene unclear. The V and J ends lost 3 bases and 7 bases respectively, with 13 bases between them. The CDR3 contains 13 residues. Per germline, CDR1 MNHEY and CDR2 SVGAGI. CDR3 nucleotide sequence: TGTGCCAGCAGTTATAGTCTGGGGTCGGAGCAGTACTTC. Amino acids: CASSYSLGSEQYF.

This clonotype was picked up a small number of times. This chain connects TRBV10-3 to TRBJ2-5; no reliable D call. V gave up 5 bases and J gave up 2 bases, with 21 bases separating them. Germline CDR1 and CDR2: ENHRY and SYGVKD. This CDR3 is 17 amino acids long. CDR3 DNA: TGTGCCATCAGTACCCCGGGCTCCGTGGCGTTACAAGAGACCCAGTACTTC. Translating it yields CAISTPGSVALQETQYF.

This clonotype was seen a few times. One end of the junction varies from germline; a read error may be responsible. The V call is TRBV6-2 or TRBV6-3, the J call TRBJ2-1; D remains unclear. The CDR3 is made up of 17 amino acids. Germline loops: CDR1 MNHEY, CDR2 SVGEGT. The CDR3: CASSFYSEASYTNPRVF. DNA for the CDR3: TGTGCCAGCAGTTTCTACTCCGAAGCTTCCTACACCAACCCCCGGGTCTTC.

The CDR3 region is CASRDTATYGYTF. DNA of the CDR3: TGTGCCAGCCGGGACACCGCTACCTATGGCTACACCTTC. This rearrangement joins TRBV6-1 to TRBJ1-2, with D perhaps matching TRBD1 (6 bases). Trimming removed 8 bases at V and 4 bases at J, with 14 bases between. From germline, CDR1 is MNHNS and CDR2 SASEGT. The CDR3 is 13 residues long.

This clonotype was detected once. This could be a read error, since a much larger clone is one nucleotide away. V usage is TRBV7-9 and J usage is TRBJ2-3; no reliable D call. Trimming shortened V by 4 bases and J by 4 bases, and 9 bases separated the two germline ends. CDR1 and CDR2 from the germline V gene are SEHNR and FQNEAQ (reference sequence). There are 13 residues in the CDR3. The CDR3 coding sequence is TGTGCCAGCAGCTCGCCAACCCCAGATACGCAGTATTTT. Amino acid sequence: CASSSPTPDTQYF.

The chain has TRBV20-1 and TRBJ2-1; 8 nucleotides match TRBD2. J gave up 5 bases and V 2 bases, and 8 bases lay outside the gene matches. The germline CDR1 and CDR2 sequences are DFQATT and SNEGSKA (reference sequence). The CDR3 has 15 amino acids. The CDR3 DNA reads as TGCAGTGCTAGATCAGAAGCGGGGGACCACAATGAGCAGTTCTTC. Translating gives CSARSEAGDHNEQFF.

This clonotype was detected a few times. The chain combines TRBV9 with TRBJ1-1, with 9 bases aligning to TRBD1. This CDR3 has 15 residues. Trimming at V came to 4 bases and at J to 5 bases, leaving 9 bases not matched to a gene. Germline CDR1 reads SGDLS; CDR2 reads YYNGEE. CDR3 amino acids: CASSLTGQGRTEAFF. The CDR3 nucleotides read TGTGCCAGCAGCTTGACGGGACAGGGAAGGACTGAAGCTTTCTTT.

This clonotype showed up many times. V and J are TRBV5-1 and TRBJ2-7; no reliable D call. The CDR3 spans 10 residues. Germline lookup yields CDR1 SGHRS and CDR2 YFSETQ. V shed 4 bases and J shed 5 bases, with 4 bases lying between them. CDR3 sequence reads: CASSHHEQYF. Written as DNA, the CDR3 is TGCGCCAGCAGCCACCACGAGCAGTACTTC.

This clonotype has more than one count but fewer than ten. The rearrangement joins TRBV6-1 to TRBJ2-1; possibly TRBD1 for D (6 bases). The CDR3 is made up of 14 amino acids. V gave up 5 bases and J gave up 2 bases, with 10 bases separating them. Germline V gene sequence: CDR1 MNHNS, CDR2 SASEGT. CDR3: CASSPYRAYNEQFF. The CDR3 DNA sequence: TGTGCCAGCAGTCCTTACAGGGCCTACAATGAGCAGTTCTTC.

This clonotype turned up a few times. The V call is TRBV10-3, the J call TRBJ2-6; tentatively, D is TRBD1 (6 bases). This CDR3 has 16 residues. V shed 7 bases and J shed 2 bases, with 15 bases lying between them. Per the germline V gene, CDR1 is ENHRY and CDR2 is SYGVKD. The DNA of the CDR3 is TGTGCCATCACCCAAGAACAGGGAGCTGGGGCCAACGTCCTGACTTTC. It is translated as CAITQEQGAGANVLTF.

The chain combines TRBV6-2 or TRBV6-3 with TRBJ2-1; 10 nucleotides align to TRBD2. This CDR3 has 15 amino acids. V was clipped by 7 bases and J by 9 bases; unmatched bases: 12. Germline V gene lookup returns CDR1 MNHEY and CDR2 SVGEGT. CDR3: CASTLASGRGTEQFF. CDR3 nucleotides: TGTGCCAGCACCTTGGCCAGCGGGAGGGGGACTGAGCAGTTCTTC.

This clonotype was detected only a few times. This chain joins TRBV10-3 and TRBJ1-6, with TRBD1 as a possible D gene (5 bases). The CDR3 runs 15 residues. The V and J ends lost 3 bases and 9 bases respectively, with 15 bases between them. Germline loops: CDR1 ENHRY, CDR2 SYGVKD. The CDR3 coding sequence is TGTGCCATCAGTGATTCCGCGAGGGGAGGTTCACCCCTCCACTTT. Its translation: CAISDSARGGSPLHF.

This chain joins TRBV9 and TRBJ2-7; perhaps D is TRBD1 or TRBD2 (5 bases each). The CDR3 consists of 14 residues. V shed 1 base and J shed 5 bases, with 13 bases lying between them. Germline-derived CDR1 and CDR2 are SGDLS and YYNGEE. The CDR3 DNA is TGTGCCAGCAGCGTATTAGGGACGGGGAACGAGCAGTACTTC. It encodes CASSVLGTGNEQYF.

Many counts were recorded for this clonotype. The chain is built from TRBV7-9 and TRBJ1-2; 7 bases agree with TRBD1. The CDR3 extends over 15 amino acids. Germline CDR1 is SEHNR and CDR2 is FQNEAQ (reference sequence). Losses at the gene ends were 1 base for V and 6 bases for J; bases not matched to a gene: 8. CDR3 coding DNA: TGTGCCAGCAGCTTAGTCCAGAGACAGGGTCATGGCTACACCTTC. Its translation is CASSLVQRQGHGYTF.

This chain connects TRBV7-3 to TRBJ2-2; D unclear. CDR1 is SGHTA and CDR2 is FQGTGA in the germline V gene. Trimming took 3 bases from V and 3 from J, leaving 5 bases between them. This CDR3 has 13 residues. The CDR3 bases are TGTGCCAGCAGCTTGCAATACACCGGGGAGCTGTTTTTT. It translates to CASSLQYTGELFF.

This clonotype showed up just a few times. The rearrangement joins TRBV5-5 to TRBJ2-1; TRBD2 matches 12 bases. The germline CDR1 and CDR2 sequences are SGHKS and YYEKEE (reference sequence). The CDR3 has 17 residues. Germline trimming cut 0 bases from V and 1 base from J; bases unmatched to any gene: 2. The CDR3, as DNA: TGTGCCAGCAGCTTGGGACTAGCGGGGGTATCCTACAATGAGCAGTTCTTC. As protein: CASSLGLAGVSYNEQFF.

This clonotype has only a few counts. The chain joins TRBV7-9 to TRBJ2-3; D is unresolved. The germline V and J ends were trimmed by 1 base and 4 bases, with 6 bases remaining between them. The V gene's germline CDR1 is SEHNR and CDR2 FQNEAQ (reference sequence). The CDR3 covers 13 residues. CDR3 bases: TGTGCCAGCAGCTTAGATTGGGCAGATACGCAGTATTTT. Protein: CASSLDWADTQYF.

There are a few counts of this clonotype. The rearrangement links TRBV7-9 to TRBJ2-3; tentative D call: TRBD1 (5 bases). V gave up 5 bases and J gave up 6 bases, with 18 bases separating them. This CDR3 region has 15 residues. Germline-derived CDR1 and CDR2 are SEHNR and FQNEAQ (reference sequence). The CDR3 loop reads CASSRDRTNFDTQYF. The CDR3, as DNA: TGTGCCAGCAGCCGCGACAGAACCAATTTTGATACGCAGTATTTT.

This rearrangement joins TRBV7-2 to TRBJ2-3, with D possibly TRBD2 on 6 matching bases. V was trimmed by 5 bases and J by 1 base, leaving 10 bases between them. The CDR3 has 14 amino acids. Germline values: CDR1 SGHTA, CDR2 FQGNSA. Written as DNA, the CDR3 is TGTGCCAGCAGCGCATGGAGGGGCACAGATACGCAGTATTTT. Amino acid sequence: CASSAWRGTDTQYF.